This T cell receptor (beta chain) was recovered during a study of early stage breast cancer tumors (TCRdb year 2017). Describing the broader study: Of the approximately 15 invasive breast tumors, about a dozen were found to be estrogen receptor-positive, progesterone receptor-positive and HER2-negative. The samples as a whole yielded around 2.5 million detected templates, corresponding to about 1.1 million unique clonotypes. The average read coverage per sample was around 9.1-fold. Of the approximately twelve ER+/PR+/HER2- tumors, eight were classified as invasive ductal carcinomas and four as invasive lobular carcinomas.

On the study overall, not on this receptor specifically: Sequencing bulk genomic DNA from unsorted cells could not capture chain pairing or functional markers like CD4, CD8 and FOXP3. Because the cohort was small, analysis by tumor subtype was not possible. Tumors showed approximately 2.4-fold higher T cell density and higher clonality than adjacent normal breast tissue. Repertoires from blood resembled normal breast more closely than tumor, and using blood as a reference for each tissue separated tumor from normal in 14 of 16 patients. Enriched TCRB sequences shared across patients were found to be mostly commonly generated sequences that were unlikely to play an important role in the tumor microenvironment.

The study profiled bulk TCR beta-chain repertoires in matched peripheral blood, tumor and adjacent normal breast tissue taken from about 16 patients with early-stage breast cancer. Before surgery, roughly 4.5-11 mL of whole blood was collected in EDTA tubes and processed within 2 hours. Ficoll-Paque centrifugation in SepMate-50 tubes was used to isolate peripheral blood mononuclear cells. PBMCs were cryopreserved in aliquots of roughly 1.9 to 4 million cells in roughly 90% FBS with about 10% DMSO and kept in liquid nitrogen. The Qiagen AllPrep DNA/RNA Mini kit was used for genomic DNA extraction. This clone was seen a single time. Its antigen has not been determined. There are no base qualities to consult, and no much larger clone falls within one base. Two independent genomic DNA replicates were amplified for each sample, with around 0.5 ug used for blood and roughly 1.5 ug for tumor or normal breast. Following the manufacturer's instructions, the ImmunoSeq Intro kit was used to carry out TCRB sequencing on genomic DNA. Multiplex PCR ran around 29 cycles with proprietary primers and spike-in control sequences for absolute quantification. Single-end 150-bp reads were used to sequence an 87-bp fragment spanning the CDR3 plus the flanking V and J genes. Each lane of an Illumina MiSeq using version 3.0 chemistry carried seven multiplexed samples, with two replicates per sample. The original pipeline was this. The vendor's proprietary pipeline processed the raw data and merged both replicates into a single result for each sample. Productive rearrangements sharing the V-gene family, CDR3 amino acid sequence and J-gene segment were defined as clonotypes. Clonality was computed as 1 minus the normalized Shannon entropy (Pielou evenness) of TCRB abundances. To estimate T cell density, the total number of templates was divided by the number of input cells, which was inferred from the amount of DNA input. Recon with default parameters was used to estimate total repertoire diversity and clonality. A clonotype was considered tumor-enriched if its abundance in tumor exceeded 0.1% and was at least 32-fold higher than its abundance in normal breast. This is the immuneACCESS table as TCRdb keeps it, with only in-frame sequences that have V and J called. A part of the clones is gone; compared with another copy, unresolved V genes explain less than half, and the rest is unexplained. V and J calls and clone size are those listed in that table; D and trimming were worked out from the DNA. This sample lists just over 50,000 clones; approximately 78% were detected once. The top ten hold around 3.6% of the sample.

Sample: blood. The TCR was taken from a person aged 35 to 50 with breast cancer.

For the CDR3, the sequence is CASSDHLAPSGYEQYF. The DNA reads TGTGCCAGCAGTGACCACCTGGCCCCAAGTGGGTACGAGCAGTACTTC. The chain uses TRBV6-1 and TRBJ2-7, with the identity of the D gene unclear. Including the terminal cysteine and phenylalanine, the CDR3 comprises 16 residues. The sequence is cut down to CDR3 DNA, 48 bases in frame from base 1. CDR1 and CDR2 were assigned from the germline V gene as MNHNS and SASEGT. V was cut back by 3 bases and J by 4 bases, leaving a gap of 19 bases between them.